This entry concerns a single T cell receptor (beta chain). Its matching antigen is unknown. The data are from a study of cytomegalovirus exposure and HLA in healthy donors. Primers included in the PCR were 60 Vbeta and 13 Jbeta primers. This table comes from immunoSEQ multiplex PCR, and its TCRdb copy is limited to in-frame clones, with some not included. Found here are about 160,000 clones, less than 85% of them singletons; the top ten hold over 1.1%. Despite likely unrecorded immune exposures, the donors were nominally healthy at the time of sampling. Findings and limits, study-wide: TCR beta chains numbering some 150 were designated cytomegalovirus-associated.

The CDR3 has 13 amino acids. Germline V lookup: CDR1 SGHDT, CDR2 YYEEEE. The V segment lost 4 bases and the J segment 3 bases; nucleotides outside the gene matches: 3. The TCR comes from a man aged 55 to 70 in good health and CMV-seronegative. The chain links TRBV5-6 to TRBJ2-5; 7 bases match TRBD1. The sequenced sample was PBMCs. The CDR3 reads CASSLGTEETQYF. For the CDR3, the DNA is TGTGCCAGCAGCCTGGGGACAGAAGAGACCCAGTACTTC.